A single sample gave rise to the 5 T cell receptor beta chains below, sequenced in a study of T cell responses to AZD1222 COVID-19 vaccine. Libraries were prepared by immunoSEQ multiplex PCR; TCRdb keeps only in-frame clonotypes and omits some of them. The sample records about 180,000 clones, around 90% being singletons. The sequenced sample was peripheral blood, obtained 28 days after the second AZD1222 dose. These TCRs come from an adult who received the AZD1222 COVID-19 vaccine.

The chain couples TRBV6-5 to TRBJ2-7, with D possibly TRBD2 on 6 matching bases. Trimming shortened V by 0 bases and J by 2 bases, and 11 bases separated the two germline ends. The germline gives CDR1 MNHEY, CDR2 SVGAGI. The CDR3 spans 15 residues. For the CDR3, the DNA is TGTGCCAGCAGTTACTCGCGGGGTGGGGCCTACGAGCAGTACTTC. The encoded protein is CASSYSRGGAYEQYF.

This chain uses TRBV7-9 with TRBJ2-2; 14 bases agree with TRBD2. The CDR3 is 17 residues long. V shed 5 bases and J 0 bases; nucleotides not matched to a gene: 2. From germline, CDR1 is SEHNR and CDR2 FQNEAQ (reference sequence). The CDR3 sequence is CASSLTSGRANTGELFF. CDR3 nucleotides: TGTGCCAGCAGCCTGACTAGCGGGAGGGCGAACACCGGGGAGCTGTTTTTT. Supplemented by reference TRBV7-9 and TRBJ2-2, the full variable domain reads DTGVSQNPRHKITKRGQNVTFRCDPISEHNRLYWYRQTLGQGPEFLTYFQNEAQLEKSRLLSDRFSAERPKGSFSTLEIQRTEQGDSAMYLCASSLTSGRANTGELFFGEGSRLTVL.

V usage is TRBV2 and J usage is TRBJ1-6; TRBD1 is a possible D gene (6 bases). From germline, CDR1 is SNHLY and CDR2 FYNNEI. Between the trimmed V and J ends, which lost 3 bases and 9 bases, there was a span of 18 bases. This CDR3 spans 16 amino acids. CDR3 sequence reads: CASSEYGGKRSSPLHF. The DNA of the CDR3 is TGTGCCAGCAGTGAGTACGGGGGCAAGAGAAGTTCACCCCTCCACTTT. The full variable domain, in which reference TRBV2 and TRBJ1-6 provide the parts outside the CDR3, is EPEVTQTPSHQVTQMGQEVILRCVPISNHLYFYWYRQILGQKVEFLVSFYNNEISEKSEIFDDQFSVERPDGSNFTLKIRSTKLEDSAMYFCASSEYGGKRSSPLHFGNGTRLTVT.

This sequence joins TRBV21-1 and TRBJ2-7; the table's D call, TRBD2, was not checked against the DNA. TRBV21-1 is deemed a pseudogene. CDR3 length equals 14 residues. CDR3 DNA: TGTGCCAGCAGCAGACTCAATAGGACCTACGAGCAGTACTTC. Translated, it gives CASSRLNRTYEQYF.

This rearrangement joins TRBV30 to TRBJ1-5, with 12 bases lining up with TRBD1. This CDR3 spans 14 amino acids. Germline V gives CDR1 GTSNPN, CDR2 SVGIG (reference sequence). The junction had 3 bases not matched to a gene; V was cut back by 5 bases and J by 4 bases. The CDR3 spells CAWGTGGGNQPQHF. The CDR3 nucleotides read TGTGCCTGGGGGACAGGGGGCGGAAATCAGCCCCAGCATTTT.